This is a list of T cell receptor beta chains from one sample in a study of cytomegalovirus exposure and HLA in healthy donors. Only in-frame clones appear in the TCRdb table, and some are missing; sequencing was by immunoSEQ multiplex PCR. The data show a few hundred thousand clones, 88% seen once. Sequencing was performed on PBMCs. These receptors all stem from a man aged 25 to 40 in good health and CMV-seronegative. Both conserved end residues are part of each CDR3. The D gene is left open where the match is weak. Size is omitted from some rows. Given values are once, few, many or a class for expanded clones.

DNA | CDR3 | V | D | size | J
TGTGCCAGCAGCTTAGGTGTCAGTGAGGTAGATACGCAGTATTTT | CASSLGVSEVDTQYF | TRBV11-2 | . | once | TRBJ2-3
TGCGCCAGCAACAGGGGGGACTCCTACGAGCAGTACTTC | CASNRGDSYEQYF | TRBV5-1 | TRBD1 | . | TRBJ2-7
TGTGCCTGCGGGCAGGCCAGCTATGGCTACACCTTC | CACGQASYGYTF | TRBV2 | . | few | TRBJ1-2
TGTGCCAGCAGCTTAGCAGAGACAGGGGCAGAGACCCAGTACTTC | CASSLAETGAETQYF | TRBV7-8 | TRBD1 | . | TRBJ2-5
TGTGCCAGCAGTGTTACAGGGAACACCGGGGAGCTGTTTTTT | CASSVTGNTGELFF | TRBV6-5 | . | . | TRBJ2-2
TGTGCCAGCAGCGCCGATTACAGTGGAAACACCATATATTTT | CASSADYSGNTIYF | TRBV5-5 | . | . | TRBJ1-3
TGCGCCAGCAGCCAGGGTCGGACAGGGGGCAGAAACTATGGCTACACCTTC | CASSQGRTGGRNYGYTF | TRBV4-1 | TRBD1 | . | TRBJ1-2
TGTGCCAGTAGCCTCGACAGTTATAATTCACCCCTCCACTTT | CASSLDSYNSPLHF | TRBV19 | . | . | TRBJ1-6
TGCAGCGTTGAGGACCCCAGGGGCCCCTACAATGAGCAGTTCTTC | CSVEDPRGPYNEQFF | TRBV29-1 | . | . | TRBJ2-1
TGTGCCAGCAGCCGGAGTGGACTAGCCGGCGCAGATACGCAGTATTTT | CASSRSGLAGADTQYF | TRBV7-9 | TRBD2 | . | TRBJ2-3
TGTGCCAGCAGCTCCCGGGACTGGTCCTACGAGCAGTACTTC | CASSSRDWSYEQYF | TRBV5-5 | . | . | TRBJ2-7
TGCGCCAGCAGCTCGATCCAGTTAGATACGCAGTATTTT | CASSSIQLDTQYF | TRBV4-3 | . | . | TRBJ2-3
TGTGCCAGCAGCCGATGGGACAGGTATGTGGTGGCTGAAGCTTTCTTT | CASSRWDRYVVAEAFF | TRBV11-2 | TRBD1 | . | TRBJ1-1
TGTGCCAGCAGCTTAGCGACTAGCGGGGGGGGAGATACGCAGTATTTT | CASSLATSGGGDTQYF | TRBV7-6 | TRBD2 | . | TRBJ2-3
TGTGCCACCAGCAGAGATACGAACTCCGAAGCTTTCTTT | CATSRDTNSEAFF | TRBV15 | . | . | TRBJ1-1
TGTGCCAGCAGTGAATACGGGTCCTACGAGCAGTACTTC | CASSEYGSYEQYF | TRBV25-1 | . | . | TRBJ2-7
TGTGCCAGTAGTATAGGCGGGCAGGGGGCAGAGACCCAGTACTTC | CASSIGGQGAETQYF | TRBV19 | TRBD1 | once | TRBJ2-5
TGTGCCAGCAGCTCGACTAGCGGTTTCTACGAGCAGTACTTC | CASSSTSGFYEQYF | TRBV6-6 | TRBD2 | . | TRBJ2-7
TGTGCCAGCAGCGTATTAGGGAGCGCCGAAGAGACCCAGTACTTC | CASSVLGSAEETQYF | TRBV7-7 | . | . | TRBJ2-5
TGTGCCACCAGCAGGACAGGGGAGGACACCATATATTTT | CATSRTGEDTIYF | TRBV15 | TRBD1 | . | TRBJ1-3
TGTGCCAGCAGTAAGCTAGCGCGCACAGATACGCAGTATTTT | CASSKLARTDTQYF | TRBV6-6 | . | once | TRBJ2-3
TGTGCCAGCAGTGAAGCGGGGGTTAGGGGGGATACGCAGTATTTT | CASSEAGVRGDTQYF | TRBV2 | . | . | TRBJ2-3
TGTGCCAGCAGCTGGACAGGGGGCTTAGACACTGAAGCTTTCTTT | CASSWTGGLDTEAFF | TRBV11-2 | TRBD1 | . | TRBJ1-1
TGTGCCAGCGCCGAACAGATGTTGCAGCCCCAGCATTTT | CASAEQMLQPQHF | TRBV6-6 | . | . | TRBJ1-5
TGTGCCAGCAGTCAACAGGGATTGGGCTATGGCTACACCTTC | CASSQQGLGYGYTF | TRBV6-5 | . | few | TRBJ1-2
TGTGCCAGCAGCTTAAAAGGGGTCAGCCAGACGGGCTATGGCTACACCTTC | CASSLKGVSQTGYGYTF | TRBV7-8 | . | . | TRBJ1-2
TGTGCCAGCAGCTTGGCCCTAGAGTACGAGCAGTACTTC | CASSLALEYEQYF | TRBV5-6 | . | . | TRBJ2-7
TGCGCCAGCAGCCCTGAGGGGAGGGAGGCTGAAGCTTTCTTT | CASSPEGREAEAFF | TRBV4-3 | . | . | TRBJ1-1
TGTGCCAGCAGGGGGACAGCGGTCTCGGGGGAGCTGTTTTTT | CASRGTAVSGELFF | TRBV27 | TRBD1 | . | TRBJ2-2
TGTGCCAGCAGCGTAGGAGGGACAGGGGAATCTGAAGCTTTCTTT | CASSVGGTGESEAFF | TRBV9 | TRBD1 | . | TRBJ1-1
TGTGCCAGCTCGCCCAGGGAAGGCACTGAAGCTTTCTTT | CASSPREGTEAFF | TRBV18 | . | . | TRBJ1-1
TGCGCCAGCAGCCAAGACAGGGGACCCTACGAGCAGTACTTC | CASSQDRGPYEQYF | TRBV4-3 | . | . | TRBJ2-7
TGTGCCAGCAGTTACTCGAGGACGGGGATCTACGAGCAGTACTTC | CASSYSRTGIYEQYF | TRBV6-5 | . | . | TRBJ2-7
TGTGCCAGCAGCGGGACATCGAACACTGAAGCTTTCTTT | CASSGTSNTEAFF | TRBV6-1 | . | . | TRBJ1-1
TGTGCCACCAGCAGAGATCGGGGGGTACAAGAGACCCAGTACTTC | CATSRDRGVQETQYF | TRBV15 | TRBD2 | . | TRBJ2-5